This T cell receptor beta chain was observed in a study of Tregs in tolerant kidney transplant recipients. The study's findings and limits: Findings come from small patient numbers and require larger validation.

Turning to this clone: No antigen is known for it.

Thawed PBMCs were FACS-sorted into unstimulated CD4+CD25+CD127- regulatory T cells, CD4+CD25- non-regulatory cells, CD4 and CD8 cells. The method was immunoSEQ multiplex PCR; TCRdb's version includes in-frame clones alone and lacks a portion of them. The sample includes roughly 120,000 clones, about 90% of them seen just once. The CDR3 totals 16 residues. V trimming: 4 bases; J trimming: 3 bases; junction bases outside the gene matches: 12. The germline V gene has CDR1 SGHNT and CDR2 YYREEE (reference sequence). The sequence derives from a human donor in good health. The material sequenced was CD4+ T cells from blood. The chain carries TRBV5-4 and TRBJ2-7; 8 positions match TRBD2. The CDR3 reads CASSRGGQGVFYEQYF. As DNA, the CDR3 is TGTGCCAGCAGCCGGGGGGGGCAGGGAGTATTCTACGAGCAGTACTTC.